This TCR beta chain appears in the sequencing data of a study of blood T cell repertoires in COVID-19. The protocol was immunoSEQ multiplex PCR, while the TCRdb copy is restricted to in-frame clones and leaves out a portion. The sample contains under 150,000 clones, more than 70% of which appear only once. Losses at the gene ends were 5 bases for V and 7 bases for J; bases not matched to a gene: 8. This CDR3 region has 15 residues. In germline, CDR1 is MNHEY, CDR2 SVGEGT. The chain employs TRBV6-2 or TRBV6-3 and TRBJ1-4; 9 bases are shared with TRBD1. This sequence was found in a woman in her fifties or sixties with acute or convalescent COVID-19. Sequencing was performed on peripheral blood. CDR3 protein: CASSRQGGVGEKLFF. CDR3 coding DNA: TGTGCCAGCAGTCGACAGGGGGGGGTTGGTGAAAAACTGTTTTTT.